This TCR beta chain was identified in a study of cytomegalovirus exposure and HLA in healthy donors. General study findings and limits: The authors listed about 170 TCR beta chains as cytomegalovirus-associated.

J gave up 3 bases and V 9 bases, and 13 bases lay outside the gene matches. Looked up from germline, CDR1 is LNHDA and CDR2 is SQIVND (reference sequence). This CDR3 region has 15 residues. As to this clone: Antigen: not known.

Sequencing was performed with immunoSEQ multiplex PCR; in TCRdb, only in-frame clones are kept and a portion is missing. The sample records some 170,000 clones, less than 90% being singletons. Source material: PBMCs. The TCR sequence derives from a woman aged 25-40 years in good health and CMV-seronegative. This chain uses TRBV19 with TRBJ2-7, with 8 bases matching TRBD1. CDR3 bases: TGTGCCAGCAGCCAGGGGTACGGGACAGGCTACGAGCAGTACTTC. Its protein product is CASSQGYGTGYEQYF.